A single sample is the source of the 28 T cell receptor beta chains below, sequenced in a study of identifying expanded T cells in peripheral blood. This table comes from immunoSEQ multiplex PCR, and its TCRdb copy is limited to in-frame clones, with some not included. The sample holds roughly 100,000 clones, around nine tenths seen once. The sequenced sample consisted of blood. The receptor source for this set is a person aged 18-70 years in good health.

The CDR3 spells CASSSQLRLAGGETQYF. The CDR3 nucleotides read TGTGCCAGCAGTTCTCAGCTGAGACTAGCGGGGGGAGAGACCCAGTACTTC. The genes are TRBV27 and TRBJ2-5, with 13 bases identical to TRBD2. This CDR3 comprises 17 residues. V lost 4 bases and J lost 4; bases outside the gene matches: 9. CDR1 and CDR2 from the germline V gene are MNHEY and SMNVEV (reference sequence).

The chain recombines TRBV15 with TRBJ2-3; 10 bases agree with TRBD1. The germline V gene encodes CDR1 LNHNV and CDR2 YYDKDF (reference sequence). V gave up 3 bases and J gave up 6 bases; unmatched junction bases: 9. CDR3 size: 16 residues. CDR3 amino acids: CATSSNPTGGADTQYF. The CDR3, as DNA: TGTGCCACCAGCAGTAACCCGACAGGGGGCGCGGATACGCAGTATTTT.

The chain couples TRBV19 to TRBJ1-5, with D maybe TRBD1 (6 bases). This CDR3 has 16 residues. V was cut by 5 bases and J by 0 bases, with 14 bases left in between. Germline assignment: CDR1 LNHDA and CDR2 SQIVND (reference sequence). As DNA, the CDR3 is TGTGCCAGTAGTGTACAGGGCTACTATAGCAATCAGCCCCAGCATTTT. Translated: CASSVQGYYSNQPQHF.

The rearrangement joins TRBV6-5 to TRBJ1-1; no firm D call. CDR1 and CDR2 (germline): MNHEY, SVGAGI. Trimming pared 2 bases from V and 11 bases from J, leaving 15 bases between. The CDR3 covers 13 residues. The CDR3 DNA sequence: TGTGCCAGCAGTTACGGGGAGAGGCGGAGGGCTTTCTTT. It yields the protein CASSYGERRRAFF.

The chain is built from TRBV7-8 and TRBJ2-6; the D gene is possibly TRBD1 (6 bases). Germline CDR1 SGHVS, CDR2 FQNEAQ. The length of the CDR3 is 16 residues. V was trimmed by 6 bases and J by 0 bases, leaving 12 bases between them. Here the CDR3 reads CASRAGVLSGANVLTF. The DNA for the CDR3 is TGTGCCAGCAGGGCAGGGGTCCTCTCTGGGGCCAACGTCCTGACTTTC.

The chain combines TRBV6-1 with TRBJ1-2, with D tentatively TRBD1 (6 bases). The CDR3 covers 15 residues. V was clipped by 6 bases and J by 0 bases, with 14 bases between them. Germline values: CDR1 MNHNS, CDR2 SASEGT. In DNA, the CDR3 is TGTGCCAGCAGGGAACCGACAGGAGCTAACTATGGCTACACCTTC. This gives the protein CASREPTGANYGYTF.

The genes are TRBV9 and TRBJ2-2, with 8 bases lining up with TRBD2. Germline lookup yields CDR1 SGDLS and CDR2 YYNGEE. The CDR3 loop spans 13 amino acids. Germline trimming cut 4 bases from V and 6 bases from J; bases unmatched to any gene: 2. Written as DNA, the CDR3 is TGTGCCAGCAGCCTGGGACTAGCCGGGGAGCTGTTTTTT. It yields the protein CASSLGLAGELFF.

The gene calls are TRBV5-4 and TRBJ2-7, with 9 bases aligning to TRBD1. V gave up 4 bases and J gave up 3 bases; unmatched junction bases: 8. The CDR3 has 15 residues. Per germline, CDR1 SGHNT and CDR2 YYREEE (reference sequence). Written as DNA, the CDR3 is TGTGCCAGCAGCCCCTCGGGACAGGGATTCTACGAGCAGTACTTC. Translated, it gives CASSPSGQGFYEQYF.

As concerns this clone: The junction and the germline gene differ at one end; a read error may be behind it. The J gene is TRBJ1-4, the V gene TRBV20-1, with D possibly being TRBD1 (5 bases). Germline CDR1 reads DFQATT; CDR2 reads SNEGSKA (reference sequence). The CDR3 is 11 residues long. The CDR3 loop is CSAGLTGGVVF. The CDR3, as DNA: TGCAGTGCTGGACTGACGGGGGGAGTGGTTTTT.

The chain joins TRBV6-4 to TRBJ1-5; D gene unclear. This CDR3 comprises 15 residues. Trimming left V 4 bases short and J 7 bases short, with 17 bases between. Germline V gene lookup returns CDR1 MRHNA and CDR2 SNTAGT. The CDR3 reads CASSASHTVRQPQHF. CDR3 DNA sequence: TGTGCCAGCAGTGCGAGCCACACGGTCCGCCAGCCCCAGCATTTT.

The CDR3 protein is CAISGRDRGLSYNSPLHF. The CDR3 DNA follows: TGTGCCATCAGTGGACGGGACAGGGGCCTCTCCTATAATTCACCCCTCCACTTT. The chain recombines TRBV10-3 with TRBJ1-6; TRBD1 matches at 10 bases. The CDR3 has 18 residues. V dropped 4 bases and J dropped 0; count of bases not matched to a gene: 6. Germline V gene sequence: CDR1 ENHRY, CDR2 SYGVKD.

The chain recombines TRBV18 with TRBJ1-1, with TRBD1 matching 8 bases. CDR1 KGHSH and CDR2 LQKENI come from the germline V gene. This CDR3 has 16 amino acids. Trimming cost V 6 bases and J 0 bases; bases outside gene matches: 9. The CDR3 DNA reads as TGTGCCAGCTCCCCCGGGACAGGTGACCTGAACACTGAAGCTTTCTTT. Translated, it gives CASSPGTGDLNTEAFF.

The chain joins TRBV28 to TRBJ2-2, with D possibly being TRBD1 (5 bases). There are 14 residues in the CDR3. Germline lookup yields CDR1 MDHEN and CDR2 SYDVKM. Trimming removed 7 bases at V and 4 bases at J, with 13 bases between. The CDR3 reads CASTQEQVTGELFF. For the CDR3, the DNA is TGTGCCAGCACCCAAGAACAGGTCACCGGGGAGCTGTTTTTT.

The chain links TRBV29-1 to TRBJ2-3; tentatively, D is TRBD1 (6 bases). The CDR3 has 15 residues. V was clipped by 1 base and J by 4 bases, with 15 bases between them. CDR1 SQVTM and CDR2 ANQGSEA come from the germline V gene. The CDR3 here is CSVEGGWGLADTQYF. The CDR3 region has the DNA TGCAGCGTTGAAGGGGGATGGGGGCTAGCAGATACGCAGTATTTT.

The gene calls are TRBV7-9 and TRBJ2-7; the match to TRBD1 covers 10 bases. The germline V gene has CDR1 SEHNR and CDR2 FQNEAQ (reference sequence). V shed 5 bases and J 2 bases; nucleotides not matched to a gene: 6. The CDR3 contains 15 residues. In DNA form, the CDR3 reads TGTGCCAGCAGCCTGCGGGACAGGGGCACCTACGAGCAGTACTTC. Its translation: CASSLRDRGTYEQYF.

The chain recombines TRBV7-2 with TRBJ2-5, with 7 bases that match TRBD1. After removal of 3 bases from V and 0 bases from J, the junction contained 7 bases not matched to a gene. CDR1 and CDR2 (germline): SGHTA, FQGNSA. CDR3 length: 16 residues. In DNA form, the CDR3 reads TGTGCCAGCAGCTTGGGGGCCACAGGGGACCAAGAGACCCAGTACTTC. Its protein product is CASSLGATGDQETQYF. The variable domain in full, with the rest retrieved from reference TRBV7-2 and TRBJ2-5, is GAGVSQSPSNKVTEKGKDVELRCDPISGHTALYWYRQSLGQGLEFLIYFQGNSAPDKSGLPSDRFSAERTGGSVSTLTIQRTQQEDSAVYLCASSLGATGDQETQYFGPGTRLLVL.

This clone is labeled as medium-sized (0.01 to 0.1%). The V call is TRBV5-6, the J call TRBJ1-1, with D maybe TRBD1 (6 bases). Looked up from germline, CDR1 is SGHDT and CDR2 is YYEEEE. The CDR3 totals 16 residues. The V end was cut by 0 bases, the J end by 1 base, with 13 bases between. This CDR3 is CASSLAGIGGNTEAFF. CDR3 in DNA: TGTGCCAGCAGCTTGGCCGGTATAGGGGGGAACACTGAAGCTTTCTTT. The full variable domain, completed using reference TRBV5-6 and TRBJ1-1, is DAGVTQSPTHLIKTRGQQVTLRCSPKSGHDTVSWYQQALGQGPQFIFQYYEEEERQRGNFPDRFSGHQFPNYSSELNVNALLLGDSALYLCASSLAGIGGNTEAFFGQGTRLTVV.

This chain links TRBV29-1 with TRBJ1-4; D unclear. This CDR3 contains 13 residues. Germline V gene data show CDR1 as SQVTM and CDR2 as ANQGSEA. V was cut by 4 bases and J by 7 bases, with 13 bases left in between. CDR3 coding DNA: TGCAGCGTTGGGCGGGGTCTGGGTGAAAAACTGTTTTTT. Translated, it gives CSVGRGLGEKLFF.

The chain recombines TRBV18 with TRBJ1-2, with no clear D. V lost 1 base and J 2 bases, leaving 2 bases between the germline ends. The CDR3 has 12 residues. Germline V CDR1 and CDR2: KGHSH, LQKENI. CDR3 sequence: CASSPQNYGYTF. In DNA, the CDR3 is TGTGCCAGCTCACCACAGAACTATGGCTACACCTTC.

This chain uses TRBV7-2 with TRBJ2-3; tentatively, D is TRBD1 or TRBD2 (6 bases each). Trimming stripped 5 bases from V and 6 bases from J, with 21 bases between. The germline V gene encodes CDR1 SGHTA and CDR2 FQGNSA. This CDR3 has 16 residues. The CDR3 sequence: CASSPKPLRGGDTQYF. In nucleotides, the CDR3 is TGTGCCAGCAGCCCAAAGCCTCTCAGAGGGGGGGATACGCAGTATTTT.

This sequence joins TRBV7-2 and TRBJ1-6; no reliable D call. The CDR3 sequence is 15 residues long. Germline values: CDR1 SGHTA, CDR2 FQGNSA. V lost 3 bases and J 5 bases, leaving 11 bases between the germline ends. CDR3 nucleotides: TGTGCCAGCAGCTTTAACCTAGGAAATAATTCACCCCTCCACTTT. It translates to CASSFNLGNNSPLHF. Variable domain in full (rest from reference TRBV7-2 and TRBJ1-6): GAGVSQSPSNKVTEKGKDVELRCDPISGHTALYWYRQSLGQGLEFLIYFQGNSAPDKSGLPSDRFSAERTGGSVSTLTIQRTQQEDSAVYLCASSFNLGNNSPLHFGNGTRLTVT.

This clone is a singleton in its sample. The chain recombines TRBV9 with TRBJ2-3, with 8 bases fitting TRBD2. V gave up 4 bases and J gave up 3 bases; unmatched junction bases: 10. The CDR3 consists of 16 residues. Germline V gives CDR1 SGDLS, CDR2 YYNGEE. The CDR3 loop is CASSPRGGLGTDTQYF. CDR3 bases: TGTGCCAGCAGCCCACGGGGGGGACTAGGGACAGATACGCAGTATTTT.

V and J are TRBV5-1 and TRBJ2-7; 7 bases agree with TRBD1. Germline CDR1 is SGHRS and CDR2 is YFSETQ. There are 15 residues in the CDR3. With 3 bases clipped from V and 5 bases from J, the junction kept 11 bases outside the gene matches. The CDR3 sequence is CASSSTGRPQDEQYF. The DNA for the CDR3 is TGCGCCAGCAGCTCGACAGGGCGACCCCAGGACGAGCAGTACTTC.

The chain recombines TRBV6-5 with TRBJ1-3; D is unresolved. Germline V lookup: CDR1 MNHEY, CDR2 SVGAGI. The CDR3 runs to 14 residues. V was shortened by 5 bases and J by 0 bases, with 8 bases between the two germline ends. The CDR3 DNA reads TGTGCCAGCAGTAAAGGTAGCTCTGGAAACACCATATATTTT. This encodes CASSKGSSGNTIYF.

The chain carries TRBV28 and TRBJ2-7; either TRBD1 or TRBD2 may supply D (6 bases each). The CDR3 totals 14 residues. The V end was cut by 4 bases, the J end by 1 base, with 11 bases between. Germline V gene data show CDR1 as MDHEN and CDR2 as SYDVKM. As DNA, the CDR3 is TGTGCCAGCAGTTCCGGGGGCGTGTCCTACGAGCAGTACTTC. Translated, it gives CASSSGGVSYEQYF.

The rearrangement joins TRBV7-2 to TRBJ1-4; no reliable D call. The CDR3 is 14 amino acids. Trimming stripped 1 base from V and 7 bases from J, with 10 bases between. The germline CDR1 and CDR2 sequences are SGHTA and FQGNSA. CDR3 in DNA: TGTGCCAGCAGCTTAGACGGTTTTAGTGAAAAACTGTTTTTT. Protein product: CASSLDGFSEKLFF.

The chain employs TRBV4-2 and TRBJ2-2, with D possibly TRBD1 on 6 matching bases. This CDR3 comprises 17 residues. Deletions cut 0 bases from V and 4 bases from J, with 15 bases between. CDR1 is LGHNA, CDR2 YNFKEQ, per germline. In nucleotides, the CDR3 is TGTGCCAGCAGCCAAGATAGGGCAGGGGTGGGCACCGGGGAGCTGTTTTTT. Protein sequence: CASSQDRAGVGTGELFF.

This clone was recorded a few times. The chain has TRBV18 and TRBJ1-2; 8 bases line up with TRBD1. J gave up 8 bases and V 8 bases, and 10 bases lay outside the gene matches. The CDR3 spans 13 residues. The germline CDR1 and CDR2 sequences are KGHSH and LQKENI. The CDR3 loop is CASHIDRGGGYTF. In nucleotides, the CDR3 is TGTGCCAGCCATATCGACAGGGGAGGAGGCTACACCTTC.